This T cell receptor (beta chain) was identified in a study of blood T cell repertoires in COVID-19. There are a few counts of this clone. In germline, CDR1 is SQVTM, CDR2 ANQGSEA. CDR3 length equals 13 residues. Trimming at V came to 5 bases and at J to 4 bases, leaving 7 bases not matched to a gene. Generated by immunoSEQ multiplex PCR, the TCRdb table keeps only in-frame clones and is missing some. The table records around 100,000 clones, roughly 80% of them present only once. The gene calls are TRBV29-1 and TRBJ1-2; 7 bases align to TRBD1. The sample taken for sequencing was peripheral blood. This receptor was identified in a man in his 70s with active or convalescent COVID-19. The CDR3 DNA reads as TGCAGCGTTTTTGGAGGGGGCACCTATGGCTACACCTTC. Translating it yields CSVFGGGTYGYTF.